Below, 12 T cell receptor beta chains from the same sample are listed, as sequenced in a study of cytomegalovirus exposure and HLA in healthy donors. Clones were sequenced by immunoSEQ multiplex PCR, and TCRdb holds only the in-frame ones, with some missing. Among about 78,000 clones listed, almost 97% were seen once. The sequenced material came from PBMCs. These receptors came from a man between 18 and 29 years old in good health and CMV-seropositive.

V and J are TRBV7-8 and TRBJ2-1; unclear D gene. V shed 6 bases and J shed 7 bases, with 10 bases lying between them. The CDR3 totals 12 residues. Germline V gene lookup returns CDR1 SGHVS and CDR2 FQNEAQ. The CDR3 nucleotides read TGTGCCAGCAGAGACAATTTGAATGAGCAGTTCTTC. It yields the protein CASRDNLNEQFF.

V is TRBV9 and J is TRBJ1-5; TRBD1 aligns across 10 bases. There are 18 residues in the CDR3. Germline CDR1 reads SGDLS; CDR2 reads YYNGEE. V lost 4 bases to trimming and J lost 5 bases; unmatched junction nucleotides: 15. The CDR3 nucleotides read TGTGCCAGCAGCTTCCGCAGGGGACAGGGGCAGCACGATCAGCCCCAGCATTTT. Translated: CASSFRRGQGQHDQPQHF.

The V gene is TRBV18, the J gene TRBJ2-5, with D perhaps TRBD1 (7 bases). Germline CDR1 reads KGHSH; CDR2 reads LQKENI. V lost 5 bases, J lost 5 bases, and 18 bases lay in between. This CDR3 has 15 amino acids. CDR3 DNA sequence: TGTGCCAGCTCAGCGGGACAGAATAGAGAGGAGACCCAGTACTTC. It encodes CASSAGQNREETQYF.

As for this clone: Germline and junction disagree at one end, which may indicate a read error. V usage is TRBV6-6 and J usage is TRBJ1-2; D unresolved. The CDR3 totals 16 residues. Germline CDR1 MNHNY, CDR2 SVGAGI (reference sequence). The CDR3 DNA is TGTGCCAGCAGTTACGGGGTCCTTAAACCTGACTATGGCCACACCTTC. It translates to CASSYGVLKPDYGHTF.

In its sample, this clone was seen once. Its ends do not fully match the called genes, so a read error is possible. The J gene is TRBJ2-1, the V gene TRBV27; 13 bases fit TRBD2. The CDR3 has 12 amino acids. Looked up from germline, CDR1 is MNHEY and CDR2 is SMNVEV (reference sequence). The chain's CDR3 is CASSSTSGRTVF. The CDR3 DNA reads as TGTGCCAGCAGTTCGACTAGCGGGAGGACGGTCTTC.

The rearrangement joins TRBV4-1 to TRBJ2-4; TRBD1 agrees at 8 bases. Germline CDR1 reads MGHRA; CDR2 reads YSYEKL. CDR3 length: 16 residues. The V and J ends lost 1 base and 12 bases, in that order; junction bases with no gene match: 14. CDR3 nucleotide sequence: TGCGCCAGCAGCCAAGTGGACCTCAGGGGGCCGGTGACTCAGTACTTC. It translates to CASSQVDLRGPVTQYF.

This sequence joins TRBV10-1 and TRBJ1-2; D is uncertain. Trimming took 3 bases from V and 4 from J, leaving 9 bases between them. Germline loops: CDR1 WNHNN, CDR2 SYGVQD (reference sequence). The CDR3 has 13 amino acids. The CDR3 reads CASSDSHSYGYTF. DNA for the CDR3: TGCGCCAGCAGTGATTCTCACAGCTATGGCTACACCTTC.

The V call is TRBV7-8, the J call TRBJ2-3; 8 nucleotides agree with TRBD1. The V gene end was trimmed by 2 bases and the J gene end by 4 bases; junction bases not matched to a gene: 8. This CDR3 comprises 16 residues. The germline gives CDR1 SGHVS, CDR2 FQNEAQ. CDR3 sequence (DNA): TGTGCCAGCAGCTTATCAGCAGGGGGCCGTTCAGATACGCAGTATTTT. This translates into CASSLSAGGRSDTQYF. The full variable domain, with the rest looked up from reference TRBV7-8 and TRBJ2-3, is GAGVSQSPRYKVAKRGQDVALRCDPISGHVSLFWYQQALGQGPEFLTYFQNEAQLDKSGLPSDRFFAERPEGSVSTLKIQRTQQEDSAVYLCASSLSAGGRSDTQYFGPGTRLTVL.

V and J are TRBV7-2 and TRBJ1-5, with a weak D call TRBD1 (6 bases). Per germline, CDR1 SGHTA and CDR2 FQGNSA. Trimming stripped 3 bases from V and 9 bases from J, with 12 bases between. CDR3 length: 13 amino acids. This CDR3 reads CASSFTLTGPQHF. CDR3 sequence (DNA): TGTGCCAGCAGCTTCACCCTGACAGGGCCCCAGCATTTT.

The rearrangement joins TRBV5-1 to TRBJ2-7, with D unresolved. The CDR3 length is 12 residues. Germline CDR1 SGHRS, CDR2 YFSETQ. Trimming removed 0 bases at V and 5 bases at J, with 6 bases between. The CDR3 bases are TGCGCCAGCAGCTTGGACGGAGACGAGCAGTACTTC. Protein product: CASSLDGDEQYF.

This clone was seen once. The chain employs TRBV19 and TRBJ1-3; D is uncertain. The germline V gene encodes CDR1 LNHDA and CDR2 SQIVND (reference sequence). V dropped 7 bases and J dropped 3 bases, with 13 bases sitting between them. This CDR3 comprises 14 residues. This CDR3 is CASTNRGSGNTIYF. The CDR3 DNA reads TGTGCCAGTACCAACCGGGGAAGTGGAAACACCATATATTTT.

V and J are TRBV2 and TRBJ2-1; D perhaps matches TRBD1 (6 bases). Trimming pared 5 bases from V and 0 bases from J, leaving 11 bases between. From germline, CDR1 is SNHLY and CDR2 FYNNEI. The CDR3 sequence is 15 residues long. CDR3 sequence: CASSLGTISYNEQFF. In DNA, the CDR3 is TGTGCCAGCAGTCTCGGGACAATCTCCTACAATGAGCAGTTCTTC. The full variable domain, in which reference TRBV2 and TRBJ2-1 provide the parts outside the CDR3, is EPEVTQTPSHQVTQMGQEVILRCVPISNHLYFYWYRQILGQKVEFLVSFYNNEISEKSEIFDDQFSVERPDGSNFTLKIRSTKLEDSAMYFCASSLGTISYNEQFFGPGTRLTVL.